The T cell receptor beta chain described here comes from a study of immune evolution from preneoplasia to lung adenocarcinoma. Turning to the study itself: HLA loss of heterozygosity: over 5.5% AIS, about 15% MIA, roughly 35% ADC, none AAH. Study-level findings and limits: Top clone frequencies peaked in normal lung, apparently declining through invasive adenocarcinoma. Later-stage lesions appeared to have more T cells, more diversity, less clonality.

Comments on this clone: As yet, its antigen is unknown.

Looked up from germline, CDR1 is SGHRS and CDR2 is YFSETQ. The CDR3 has 13 amino acids. Trimming shortened V by 0 bases and J by 1 base, and 4 bases separated the two germline ends. Sequencing used immunoSEQ multiplex PCR; TCRdb keeps in-frame clones, though not all of them. The table has about 1,600 clones, roughly a fifth seen once; the top ten hold 9.4%. The TCR sequence derives from a person aged 45-69 years with lung adenocarcinoma. This chain uses TRBV5-1 with TRBJ1-1; no clear D gene. The sequenced material came from FFPE invasive lung adenocarcinoma tissue. This chain's CDR3 is CASSLEGNTEAFF. The CDR3 DNA is TGCGCCAGCAGCTTGGAAGGGAACACTGAAGCTTTCTTT.